Shown below are 9 T cell receptor beta chains from a single sample sequenced in a study of T cell responses to AZD1222 COVID-19 vaccine. Repertoires were generated with immunoSEQ multiplex PCR, while TCRdb's copy carries only in-frame clones and drops some. The profile covers approximately 94,000 clones, with more than 75% appearing a single time and around 4.4% taken by the ten largest. The sequencing here drew on peripheral blood, taken on day 0 of MenACWY control vaccination. The receptors come from an adult in good health.

This clone came up once. V is TRBV6-4 and J is TRBJ2-3, with 7 bases fitting TRBD1. Looked up from germline, CDR1 is MRHNA and CDR2 is SNTAGT. The V and J ends lost 4 bases and 0 bases, in that order; junction bases with no gene match: 1. The CDR3 is 14 residues long. CDR3 in DNA: TGTGCCAGCAGTGTGGACAGGAGCACAGATACGCAGTATTTT. Amino acid sequence: CASSVDRSTDTQYF.

The chain uses TRBV7-2 and TRBJ2-7; a possible D gene is TRBD1 (5 bases). Germline-derived CDR1 and CDR2 are SGHTA and FQGNSA. The V end was cut by 5 bases, the J end by 0 bases, with 11 bases between. CDR3 length equals 14 residues. CDR3 sequence: CASSRDRSSYEQYF. The CDR3 DNA reads as TGTGCCAGCAGCAGAGACAGAAGCTCCTACGAGCAGTACTTC.

This clone was found once. The V and J genes are TRBV7-9 and TRBJ1-5; D is perhaps TRBD1 (6 bases). The CDR3 has 15 amino acids. CDR1 and CDR2 (germline): SEHNR, FQNEAQ (reference sequence). V lost 5 bases and J 0 bases, leaving 11 bases between the germline ends. CDR3 coding DNA: TGTGCCAGCAGCATACAGGGAGATAGCAATCAGCCCCAGCATTTT. Its protein is CASSIQGDSNQPQHF.

In its sample, this clone was seen a few times. The V gene is TRBV5-4, the J gene TRBJ2-5; perhaps TRBD2 as D (6 bases). The CDR3 is made up of 15 amino acids. The germline V gene has CDR1 SGHNT and CDR2 YYREEE (reference sequence). V was trimmed by 0 bases and J by 5 bases, leaving 14 bases between them. In nucleotides, the CDR3 is TGTGCCAGCAGCTTGGGACTAGACCTAAGCGAGACCCAGTACTTC. The encoded protein is CASSLGLDLSETQYF.

The chain uses TRBV9 and TRBJ1-1; D is possibly TRBD1 (5 bases). The germline V gene has CDR1 SGDLS and CDR2 YYNGEE. This CDR3 region has 15 residues. Trimming shortened V by 4 bases and J by 0 bases, and 13 bases separated the two germline ends. CDR3 region: CASSMGTGMNTEAFF. The CDR3 DNA is TGTGCCAGCAGCATGGGGACGGGAATGAACACTGAAGCTTTCTTT.

This clone was counted a single time. CDR3 sequence reads: CASGVIGDEQYF. CDR3 nucleotide sequence: TGTGCCAGCGGGGTGATAGGCGACGAGCAGTACTTC. V gene TRBV28 combines with J gene TRBJ2-7; D unresolved. This CDR3 region has 12 residues. The germline CDR1 and CDR2 sequences are MDHEN and SYDVKM. V lost 8 bases, J lost 5 bases, and 13 bases lay in between.

V usage is TRBV11-2 and J usage is TRBJ1-5; D unclear. V was clipped by 4 bases and J by 4 bases, with 11 bases between them. CDR1 is SGHAT and CDR2 is FQNNGV in the germline V gene. The CDR3 runs 14 residues. The CDR3 protein is CASSSDRGNQPQHF. CDR3 sequence (DNA): TGTGCCAGCAGCTCGGATCGGGGTAATCAGCCCCAGCATTTT.

Regarding this clone: At the DNA level, this CDR3 is encoded by other sequences in the same sample as well. This rearrangement joins TRBV2 to TRBJ2-1, with D uncertain. The V gene lost 5 bases and the J gene lost 4 bases, with 6 bases spanning the gap. Per germline, CDR1 SNHLY and CDR2 FYNNEI. The CDR3 contains 12 residues. CDR3: CASSRSYNEQFF. The CDR3 nucleotides are TGTGCCAGCAGTCGCAGTTACAATGAGCAGTTCTTC.

The chain combines TRBV19 with TRBJ1-2, with D possibly being TRBD1 (5 bases). Germline lookup yields CDR1 LNHDA and CDR2 SQIVND (reference sequence). The CDR3 extends over 15 amino acids. V was cut by 5 bases and J by 5 bases, with 18 bases left in between. DNA for the CDR3: TGTGCCAGTAGTCCCGGCGGGGACGGCTCGTATGGCTACACCTTC. Protein product: CASSPGGDGSYGYTF. Full variable domain (outside the CDR3, taken from reference TRBV19 and TRBJ1-2): DGGITQSPKYLFRKEGQNVTLSCEQNLNHDAMYWYRQDPGQGLRLIYYSQIVNDFQKGDIAEGYSVSREKKESFPLTVTSAQKNPTAFYLCASSPGGDGSYGYTFGSGTRLTVV.